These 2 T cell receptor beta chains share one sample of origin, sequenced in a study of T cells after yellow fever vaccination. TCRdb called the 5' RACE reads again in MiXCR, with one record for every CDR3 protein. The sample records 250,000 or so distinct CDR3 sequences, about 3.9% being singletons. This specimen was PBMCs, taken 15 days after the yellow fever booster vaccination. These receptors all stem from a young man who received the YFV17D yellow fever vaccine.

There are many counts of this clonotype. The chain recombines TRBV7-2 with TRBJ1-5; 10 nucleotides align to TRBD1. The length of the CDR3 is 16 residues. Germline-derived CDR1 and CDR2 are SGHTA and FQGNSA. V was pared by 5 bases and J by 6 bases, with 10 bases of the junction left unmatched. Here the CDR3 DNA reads TGTGCCAGCAGCACCTCCGGGACAGGGGCAGCTCAGCCCCAGCATTTT. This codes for CASSTSGTGAAQPQHF. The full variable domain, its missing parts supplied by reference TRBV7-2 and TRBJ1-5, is GAGVSQSPSNKVTEKGKDVELRCDPISGHTALYWYRQSLGQGLEFLIYFQGNSAPDKSGLPSDRFSAERTGGSVSTLTIQRTQQEDSAVYLCASSTSGTGAAQPQHFGDGTRLSIL.

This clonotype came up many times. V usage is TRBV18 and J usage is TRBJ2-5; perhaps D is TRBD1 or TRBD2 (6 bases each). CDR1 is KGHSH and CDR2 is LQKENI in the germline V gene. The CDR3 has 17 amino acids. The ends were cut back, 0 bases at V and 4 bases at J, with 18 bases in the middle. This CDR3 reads CASSPPAGHEGGETQYF. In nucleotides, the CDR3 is TGTGCCAGCTCACCACCGGCGGGGCATGAAGGGGGAGAGACCCAGTACTTC.